This T cell receptor beta chain was captured by sequencing in a study of CD8 T cells in Susac syndrome. This clonotype was counted once. The antigen is undetermined. With random hexamers, roughly 0.5 to 1 ug RNA was reverse transcribed. Across 54 Vbeta and 13 Jbeta, TCR beta CDR3 was amplified with immunoSEQ multiplex PCR. MiXCR was run by TCRdb on the immunoSEQ multiplex PCR reads, yielding one entry per CDR3 protein. The repertoire consists of fewer than 150,000 distinct CDR3 sequences, with around nine tenths occurring once and the leading ten covering approximately 0.24%. CDR3 length: 16 residues. V dropped 3 bases and J dropped 7; count of bases not matched to a gene: 5. Germline V CDR1 and CDR2: KGHDR, SFDVKD. Study findings and constraints: Individuals included in the TCR sequencing and HLA analysis were acknowledged by the study to be relatively few in number.

V gene TRBV24-1 combines with J gene TRBJ2-1, with TRBD2 matching 13 bases. This TCR derives from a human donor with multiple sclerosis. Source material: CD8+ T cells from PBMCs. The CDR3 coding sequence is TGTGCCACCAGTGATCGGACTAGCGGGAGAGGGAATGAGCAGTTCTTC. Amino acid sequence: CATSDRTSGRGNEQFF.